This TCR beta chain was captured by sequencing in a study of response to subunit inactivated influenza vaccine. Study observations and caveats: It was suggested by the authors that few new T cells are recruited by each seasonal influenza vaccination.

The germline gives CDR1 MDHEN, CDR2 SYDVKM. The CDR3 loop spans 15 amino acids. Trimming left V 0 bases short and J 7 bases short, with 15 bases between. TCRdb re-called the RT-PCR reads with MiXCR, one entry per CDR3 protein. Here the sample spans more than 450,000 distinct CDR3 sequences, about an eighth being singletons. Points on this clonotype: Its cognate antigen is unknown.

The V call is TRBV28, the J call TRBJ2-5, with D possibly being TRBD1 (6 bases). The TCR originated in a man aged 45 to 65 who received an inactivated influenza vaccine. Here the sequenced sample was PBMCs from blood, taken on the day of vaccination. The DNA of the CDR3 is TGTGCCAGCAGTTTATGGGGCCAGGGGTTGGTGACCCAGTACTTC. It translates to CASSLWGQGLVTQYF.